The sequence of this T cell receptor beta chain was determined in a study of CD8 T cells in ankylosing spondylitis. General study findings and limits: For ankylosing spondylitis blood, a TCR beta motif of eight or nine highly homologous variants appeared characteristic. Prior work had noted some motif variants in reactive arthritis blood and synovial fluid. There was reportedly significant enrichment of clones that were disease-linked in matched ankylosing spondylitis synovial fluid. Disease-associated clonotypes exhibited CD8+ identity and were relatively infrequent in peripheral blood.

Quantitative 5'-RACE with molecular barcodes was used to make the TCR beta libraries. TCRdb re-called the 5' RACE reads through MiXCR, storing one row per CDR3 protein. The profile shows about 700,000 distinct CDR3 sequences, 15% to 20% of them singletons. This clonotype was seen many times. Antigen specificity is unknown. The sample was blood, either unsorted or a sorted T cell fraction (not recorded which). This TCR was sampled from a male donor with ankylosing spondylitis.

CDR3 bases: TGTGCCAGCAGCTACTCCTCCTCCCCCACCGGGGAGCTGTTTTTT. It is translated as CASSYSSSPTGELFF. The rearrangement links TRBV5-6 to TRBJ2-2; no reliable D call. The CDR3 has 15 residues. V shed 3 bases and J shed 4 bases, with 13 bases lying between them. CDR1 SGHDT and CDR2 YYEEEE come from the germline V gene.